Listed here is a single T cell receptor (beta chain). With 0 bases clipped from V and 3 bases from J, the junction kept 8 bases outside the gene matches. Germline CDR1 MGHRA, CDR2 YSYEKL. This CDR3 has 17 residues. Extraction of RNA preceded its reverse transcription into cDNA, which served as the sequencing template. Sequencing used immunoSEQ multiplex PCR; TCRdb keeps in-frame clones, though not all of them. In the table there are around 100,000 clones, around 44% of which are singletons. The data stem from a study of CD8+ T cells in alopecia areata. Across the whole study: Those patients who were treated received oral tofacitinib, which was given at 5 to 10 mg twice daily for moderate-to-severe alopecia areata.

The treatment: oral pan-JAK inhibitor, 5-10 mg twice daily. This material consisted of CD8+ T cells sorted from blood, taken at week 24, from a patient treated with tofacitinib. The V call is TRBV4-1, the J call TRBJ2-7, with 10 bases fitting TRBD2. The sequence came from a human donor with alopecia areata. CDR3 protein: CASSQEEGLARIYEQYF. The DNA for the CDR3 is TGCGCCAGCAGCCAAGAAGAGGGACTAGCGAGAATCTACGAGCAGTACTTC.